A single sample is the source of the 14 T cell receptor beta chains below, sequenced in a study of T cells in Graves' hyperthyroidism and ophthalmopathy. The investigators amplified TCR beta CDR3 regions from RNA transcripts. HTBI primers were the set used in a first-round RT-PCR of the TCR CDR3. TCRdb ran MiXCR on the multiplex PCR reads and lists one entry per CDR3 protein. The data hold roughly 840,000 distinct CDR3 sequences, with roughly 37% observed a single time. Material for sequencing was blood. The receptor source for this set is a man aged 18 to 30 with Graves' hyperthyroidism.

The chain carries TRBV19 and TRBJ2-5; 15 positions match TRBD2. Germline V lookup: CDR1 LNHDA, CDR2 SQIVND (reference sequence). The CDR3 contains 16 residues. V was pared by 9 bases and J by 5 bases, with 10 bases of the junction left unmatched. The chain's CDR3 is CASRGTSGGSRETQYF. The CDR3 DNA follows: TGTGCCAGCAGAGGGACTAGCGGGGGGTCCCGGGAGACCCAGTACTTC.

V usage is TRBV6-5 and J usage is TRBJ1-4; 7 bases match TRBD1. The CDR3 totals 15 residues. Germline trimming cut 2 bases from V and 7 bases from J; bases unmatched to any gene: 7. Germline lookup yields CDR1 MNHEY and CDR2 SVGAGI. Here the CDR3 reads CASSYRTGVSEKLFF. For the CDR3, the DNA is TGTGCCAGCAGTTACCGCACAGGGGTTAGTGAAAAACTGTTTTTT.

This clonotype has at least ten counts. The V and J genes are TRBV29-1 and TRBJ1-1; 11 nucleotides agree with TRBD1. The CDR3 is made up of 13 amino acids. Germline assignment: CDR1 SQVTM and CDR2 ANQGSEA. V was clipped by 4 bases and J by 4 bases; unmatched bases: 2. The CDR3 sequence: CSVVGQGGTEAFF. In DNA, the CDR3 is TGCAGCGTTGTGGGACAGGGGGGCACTGAAGCTTTCTTT.

The rearrangement uses TRBV29-1 and TRBJ2-3; weak D call: TRBD1 (6 bases). V was cut by 6 bases and J by 0 bases, with 10 bases left in between. The CDR3 loop spans 13 amino acids. The germline gives CDR1 SQVTM, CDR2 ANQGSEA. CDR3 residues: CSVTGSSTDTQYF. The CDR3 DNA reads TGCAGCGTGACAGGTTCTAGCACAGATACGCAGTATTTT.

CDR3 nucleotide sequence: TGTGCCACCTCTTATGAGCGGGAGATTAACACCGGGGAGCTGTTTTTT. Amino acids: CATSYEREINTGELFF. The chain employs TRBV7-9 and TRBJ2-2; 8 bases fit TRBD2. With 10 bases clipped from V and 2 bases from J, the junction kept 12 bases outside the gene matches. CDR3 length equals 16 residues. The V gene's germline CDR1 is SEHNR and CDR2 FQNEAQ (reference sequence).

This clonotype was observed at least ten times. The CDR3 loop is CASTPAPRNYGYTF. In DNA, the CDR3 is TGTGCCAGCACTCCAGCCCCCCGGAACTATGGCTACACCTTC. V usage is TRBV2 and J usage is TRBJ1-2; D is undetermined. CDR1 is SNHLY, CDR2 FYNNEI, per germline. V gave up 7 bases and J gave up 2 bases, with 14 bases separating them. The CDR3 has 14 amino acids.

This clonotype has more than one count but fewer than ten. The V gene is TRBV7-8, the J gene TRBJ2-5; 10 nucleotides align to TRBD2. CDR1 SGHVS and CDR2 FQNEAQ come from the germline V gene. The CDR3 contains 18 residues. The V and J ends lost 4 bases and 3 bases, in that order; junction bases with no gene match: 14. The DNA for the CDR3 is TGTGCCAGCAGCTCCCCCGGGACTAGCGAGATGATGGAAGAGACCCAGTACTTC. It is translated as CASSSPGTSEMMEETQYF.

This clonotype showed up just a few times. The chain uses TRBV6-6 and TRBJ1-6; weak D call: TRBD1 (5 bases). V lost 5 bases and J lost 4, with 12 bases in between. This CDR3 has 15 amino acids. Germline V gene lookup returns CDR1 MNHNY and CDR2 SVGAGI (reference sequence). The DNA of the CDR3 is TGTGCCAGCAGTGATTTTGGGGGATATAATTCACCCCTCCACTTT. Encoded protein: CASSDFGGYNSPLHF.

At least ten counts were recorded for this clonotype. V usage is TRBV20-1 and J usage is TRBJ1-2, with 8 nucleotides matching TRBD1. Losses at the gene ends were 1 base for V and 8 bases for J; bases not matched to a gene: 6. CDR3 length equals 13 residues. Looked up from germline, CDR1 is DFQATT and CDR2 is SNEGSKA (reference sequence). This CDR3 reads CSARVGTGGGYTF. The CDR3 DNA sequence: TGCAGTGCTAGAGTTGGGACAGGAGGCGGCTACACCTTC.

The chain carries TRBV3-2 and TRBJ1-5; the table calls TRBD1, which could not be checked here. TRBV3-2 is designated a pseudogene. The CDR3 totals 16 residues. CDR3 DNA: TGTGCCAGCAGCCAACCGGGAAGCTATAGCAATCAGCCCCAGCATTTT. Its translation: CASSQPGSYSNQPQHF.

This clonotype was seen a handful of times. The chain uses TRBV15 and TRBJ1-2; the D gene is possibly TRBD1 (5 bases). The germline V and J ends were trimmed by 0 bases and 4 bases, with 12 bases remaining between them. The germline CDR1 and CDR2 sequences are LNHNV and YYDKDF (reference sequence). The CDR3 has 15 residues. This CDR3 is CATSREIFGGYGYTF. CDR3 nucleotides: TGTGCCACCAGCAGAGAGATCTTCGGGGGCTATGGCTACACCTTC.

This clonotype has ten or more counts. The gene calls are TRBV7-9 and TRBJ1-2; the D gene is possibly TRBD1 (6 bases). Between the trimmed V and J ends, which lost 5 bases and 8 bases, there was a span of 12 bases. CDR3 length equals 12 residues. Germline-derived CDR1 and CDR2 are SEHNR and FQNEAQ (reference sequence). CDR3: CASSSSRGGYTF. The CDR3 DNA reads as TGTGCCAGCAGCAGTTCCAGGGGCGGCTACACCTTC.

This clonotype was counted between two and nine times. The chain is built from TRBV20-1 and TRBJ1-3; no definite D call. Germline V gene data show CDR1 as DFQATT and CDR2 as SNEGSKA (reference sequence). The CDR3 sequence is 14 residues long. V was pared by 2 bases and J by 0 bases, with 8 bases between. CDR3 nucleotides: TGCAGTGCTAGATCAGGACCCTCTGGAAACACCATATATTTT. As protein: CSARSGPSGNTIYF.

This clonotype turned up a few times. A read error may explain this, as a much larger clone is one base away. This sequence joins TRBV19 and TRBJ1-6; D remains unclear. The CDR3 has 14 amino acids. CDR1 is LNHDA and CDR2 is SQIVND in the germline V gene (reference sequence). The CDR3 loop is CASSIREANSPPHF. The CDR3 region has the DNA TGTGCCAGTAGTATAAGGGAGGCTAATTCACCCCCCCACTTT.